This T cell receptor beta chain was recovered during a study of T cell clonotyping in hematopoietic cell transplantation. Across the study: Recipient samples before transplant were obtained post-cytoreduction.

The CDR3 totals 16 residues. Trimming left V 0 bases short and J 4 bases short, with 15 bases between. The germline gives CDR1 SGHAT, CDR2 FQNNGV. Some clones are missing from TCRdb's copy, which holds only in-frame ones; the method was immunoSEQ multiplex PCR. The table shows 25,000 to 30,000 clones, with about 92% occurring only once. The study's findings and limits: After transplant, recipient diversity fell while pathologically expanded clonotypes grew through day 180. Broader posttransplant TCR repertoire diversity was predicted by graft donor and pretransplant recipient Inverse Simpson Index values.

Time point: recipient sample about 28 days before transplant, after cytoreduction. Notes on this clone: Its antigen remains unknown.

The source was peripheral blood mononuclear cells, collected before stem cell transplant. V usage is TRBV11-2 and J usage is TRBJ1-1, with D possibly matching TRBD1 (6 bases). The TCR originated in a man aged 45-60 years with acute myeloid leukemia. Some clones in this sample may be carry-over from other donors' samples. The CDR3 region is CASSLEWGTRTTEAFF. The CDR3 DNA follows: TGTGCCAGCAGCTTAGAATGGGGGACACGGACCACTGAAGCTTTCTTT.